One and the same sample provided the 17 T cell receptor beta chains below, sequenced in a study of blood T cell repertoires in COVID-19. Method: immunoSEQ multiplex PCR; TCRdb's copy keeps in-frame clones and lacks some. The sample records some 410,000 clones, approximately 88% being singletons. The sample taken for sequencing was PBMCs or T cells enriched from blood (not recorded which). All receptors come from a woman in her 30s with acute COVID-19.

The chain's CDR3 is CASSVGLSGPTDTQYF. The CDR3, as DNA: TGTGCCAGCAGCGTAGGTCTTAGCGGCCCCACAGATACGCAGTATTTT. The rearrangement uses TRBV9 and TRBJ2-3; maybe TRBD2 (6 bases). The V gene lost 0 bases and the J gene lost 2 bases, with 13 bases spanning the gap. CDR1 and CDR2 from the germline V gene are SGDLS and YYNGEE. The CDR3 loop spans 16 amino acids.

CDR3 coding DNA: TGCAGCGTCGCGACAGGGGCTGGCTACACCTTC. Encoded protein: CSVATGAGYTF. The genes are TRBV29-1 and TRBJ1-2; TRBD1 aligns across 8 bases. The V and J ends lost 6 bases and 7 bases, in that order; junction bases with no gene match: 4. CDR1 is SQVTM, CDR2 ANQGSEA, per germline. The CDR3 runs 11 residues.

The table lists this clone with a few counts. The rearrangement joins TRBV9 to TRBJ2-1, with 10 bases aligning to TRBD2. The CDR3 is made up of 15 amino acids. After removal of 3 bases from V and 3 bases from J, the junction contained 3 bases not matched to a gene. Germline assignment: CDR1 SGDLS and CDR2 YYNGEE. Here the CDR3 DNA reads TGTGCCAGCAGCGCCCAGCGGGGGGGCTACAATGAGCAGTTCTTC. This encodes CASSAQRGGYNEQFF.

As DNA, the CDR3 is TGTGCCAGCAGTGCGAATTTCCGGAGTGAAGCTTTCTTT. Amino acid sequence: CASSANFRSEAFF. The chain is built from TRBV2 and TRBJ1-1; D is uncertain. This CDR3 spans 13 amino acids. Trimming pared 4 bases from V and 7 bases from J, leaving 13 bases between. The germline V gene has CDR1 SNHLY and CDR2 FYNNEI.

The DNA for the CDR3 is TGTGCCAGCAGCCAGCGGGGGAGGGGCACCGGGGAGCTGTTTTTT. It is translated as CASSQRGRGTGELFF. The V call is TRBV3-1 (or the pseudogene TRBV3-2), the J call TRBJ2-2; TRBD2 matches at 7 bases. The germline V gene has CDR1 LGHDT and CDR2 YNNKEL (reference sequence). The CDR3 is made up of 15 amino acids. The junction had 5 bases not matched to a gene; V was cut back by 3 bases and J by 4 bases.

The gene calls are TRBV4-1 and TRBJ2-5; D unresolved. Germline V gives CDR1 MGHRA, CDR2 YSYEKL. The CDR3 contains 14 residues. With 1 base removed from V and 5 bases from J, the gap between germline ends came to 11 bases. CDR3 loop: CASSQGLIRETQYF. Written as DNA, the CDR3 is TGCGCCAGCAGCCAAGGATTGATACGGGAGACCCAGTACTTC.

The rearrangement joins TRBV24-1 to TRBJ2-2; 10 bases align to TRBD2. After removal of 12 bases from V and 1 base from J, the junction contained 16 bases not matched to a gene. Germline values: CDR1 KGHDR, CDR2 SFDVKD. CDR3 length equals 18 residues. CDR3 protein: CAPSWASGGDLNTGELFF. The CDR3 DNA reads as TGTGCCCCTAGTTGGGCTAGCGGGGGAGACTTGAACACCGGGGAGCTGTTTTTT.

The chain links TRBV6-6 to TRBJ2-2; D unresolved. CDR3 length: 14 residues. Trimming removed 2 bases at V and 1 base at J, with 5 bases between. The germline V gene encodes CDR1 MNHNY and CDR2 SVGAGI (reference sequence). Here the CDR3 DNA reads TGTGCCAGCAGTTACATACAGAACACCGGGGAGCTGTTTTTT. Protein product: CASSYIQNTGELFF.

CDR3 region: CASSMTVSYNEQFF. CDR3 sequence (DNA): TGTGCCAGCAGCATGACAGTCTCCTACAATGAGCAGTTCTTC. This chain uses TRBV5-8 with TRBJ2-1; tentative D call: TRBD1 (5 bases). This CDR3 is built from 14 residues. Germline loops: CDR1 SGHTS, CDR2 YDEGEE. Trimming shortened V by 4 bases and J by 0 bases, and 8 bases separated the two germline ends.

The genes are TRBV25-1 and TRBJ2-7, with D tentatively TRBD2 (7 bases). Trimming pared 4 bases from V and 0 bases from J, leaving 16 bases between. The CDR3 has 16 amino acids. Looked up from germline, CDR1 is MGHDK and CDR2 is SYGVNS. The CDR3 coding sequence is TGTGCCAGCAGTGGGGTTTGGGGGGGGCACTCCTACGAGCAGTACTTC. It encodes CASSGVWGGHSYEQYF.

CDR3 sequence: CASSLGIPGGSYGYTF. CDR3 bases: TGCGCCAGCAGCTTGGGAATCCCAGGGGGGAGCTATGGCTACACCTTC. The chain combines TRBV5-1 with TRBJ1-2; 7 bases match TRBD1. The CDR3 consists of 16 residues. Germline CDR1 SGHRS, CDR2 YFSETQ. The ends lost 0 bases at V and 4 bases at J; junction bases unmatched: 9.

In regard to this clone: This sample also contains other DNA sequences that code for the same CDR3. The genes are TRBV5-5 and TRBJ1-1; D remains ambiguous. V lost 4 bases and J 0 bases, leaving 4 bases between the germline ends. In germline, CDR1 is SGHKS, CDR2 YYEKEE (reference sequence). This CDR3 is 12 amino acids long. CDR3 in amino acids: CASSLLNTEAFF. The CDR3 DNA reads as TGTGCCAGCAGCCTTTTGAACACTGAAGCTTTCTTT.

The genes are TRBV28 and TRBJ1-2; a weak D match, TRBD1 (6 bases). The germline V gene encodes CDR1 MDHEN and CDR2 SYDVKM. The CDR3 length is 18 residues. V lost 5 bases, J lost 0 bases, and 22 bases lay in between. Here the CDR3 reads CASSQNPPGTSANYGYTF. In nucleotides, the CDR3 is TGTGCCAGCAGTCAGAACCCCCCCGGGACATCGGCTAACTATGGCTACACCTTC.

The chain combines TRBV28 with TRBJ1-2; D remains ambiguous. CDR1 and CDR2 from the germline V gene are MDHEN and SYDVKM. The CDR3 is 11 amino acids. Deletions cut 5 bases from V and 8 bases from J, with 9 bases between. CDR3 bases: TGTGCCAGCAGTGGCTCAGGAGGCTACACCTTC. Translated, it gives CASSGSGGYTF.

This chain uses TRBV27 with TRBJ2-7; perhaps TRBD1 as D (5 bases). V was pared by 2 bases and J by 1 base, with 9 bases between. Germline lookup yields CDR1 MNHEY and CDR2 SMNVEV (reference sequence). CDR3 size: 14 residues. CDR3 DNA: TGTGCCAGCAGTTTAGGGGCAGGGTCCTACGAGCAGTACTTC. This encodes CASSLGAGSYEQYF.

CDR3 in amino acids: CATSRGGPTGELFF. The DNA for the CDR3 is TGTGCCACCAGCCGCGGGGGACCAACCGGGGAGCTGTTTTTT. This sequence joins TRBV15 and TRBJ2-2, with 7 bases that match TRBD2. This CDR3 is 14 amino acids long. V lost 5 bases, J lost 5 bases, and 5 bases stayed unmatched. The germline V gene has CDR1 LNHNV and CDR2 YYDKDF (reference sequence).

The CDR3 sequence: CASSISAGGHNEQFF. The CDR3 DNA reads as TGTGCCAGTAGTATTTCGGCGGGGGGTCACAATGAGCAGTTCTTC. The chain joins TRBV19 to TRBJ2-1, with 8 nucleotides matching TRBD2. CDR1 and CDR2 from the germline V gene are LNHDA and SQIVND (reference sequence). The CDR3 is 15 residues long. V was clipped by 3 bases and J by 5 bases; unmatched bases: 6.